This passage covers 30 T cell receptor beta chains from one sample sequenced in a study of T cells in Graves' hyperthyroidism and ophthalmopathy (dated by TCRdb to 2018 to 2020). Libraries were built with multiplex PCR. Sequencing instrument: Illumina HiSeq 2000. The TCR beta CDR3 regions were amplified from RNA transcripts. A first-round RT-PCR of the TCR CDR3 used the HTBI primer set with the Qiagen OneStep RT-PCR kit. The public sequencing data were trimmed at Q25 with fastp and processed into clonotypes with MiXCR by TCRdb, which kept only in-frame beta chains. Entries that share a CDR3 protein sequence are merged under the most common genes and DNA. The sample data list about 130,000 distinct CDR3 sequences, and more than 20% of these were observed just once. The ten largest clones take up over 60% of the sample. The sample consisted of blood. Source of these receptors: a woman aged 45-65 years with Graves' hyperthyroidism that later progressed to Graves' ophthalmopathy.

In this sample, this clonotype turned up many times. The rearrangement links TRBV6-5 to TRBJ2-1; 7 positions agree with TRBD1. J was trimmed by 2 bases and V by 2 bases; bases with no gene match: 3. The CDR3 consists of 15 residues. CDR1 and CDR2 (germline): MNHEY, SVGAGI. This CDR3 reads CASSYLQGAYNEQFF. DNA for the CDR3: TGTGCCAGCAGTTACCTCCAGGGGGCCTACAATGAGCAGTTCTTC.

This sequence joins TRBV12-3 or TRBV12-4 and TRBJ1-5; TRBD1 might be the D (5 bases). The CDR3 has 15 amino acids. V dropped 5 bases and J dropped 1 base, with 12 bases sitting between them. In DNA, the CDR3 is TGTGCCAGCAGTCCGAGCGGGGGGAGCAATCAGCCCCAGCATTTT. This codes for CASSPSGGSNQPQHF.

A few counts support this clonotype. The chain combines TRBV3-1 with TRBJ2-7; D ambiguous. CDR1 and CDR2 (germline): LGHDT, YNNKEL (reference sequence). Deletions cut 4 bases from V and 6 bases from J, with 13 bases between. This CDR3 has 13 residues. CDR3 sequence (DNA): TGTGCCAGCAGCCGCGATACAGTCAGCGAGCAGTACTTC. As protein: CASSRDTVSEQYF.

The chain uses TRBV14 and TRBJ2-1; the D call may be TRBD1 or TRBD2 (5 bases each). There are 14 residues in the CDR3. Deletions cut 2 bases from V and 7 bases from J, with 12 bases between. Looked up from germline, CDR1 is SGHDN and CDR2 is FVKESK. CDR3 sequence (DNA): TGTGCCAGCAGCCAACCGGGGCTAGGGAATGAGCAGTTCTTC. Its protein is CASSQPGLGNEQFF.

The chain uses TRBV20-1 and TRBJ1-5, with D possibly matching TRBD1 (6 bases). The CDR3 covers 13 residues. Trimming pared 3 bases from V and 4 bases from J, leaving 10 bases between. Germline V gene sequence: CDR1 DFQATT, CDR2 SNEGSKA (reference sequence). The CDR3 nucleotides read TGCAGTGCTAGCAGGGGCGGTAATCAGCCCCAGCATTTT. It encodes CSASRGGNQPQHF.

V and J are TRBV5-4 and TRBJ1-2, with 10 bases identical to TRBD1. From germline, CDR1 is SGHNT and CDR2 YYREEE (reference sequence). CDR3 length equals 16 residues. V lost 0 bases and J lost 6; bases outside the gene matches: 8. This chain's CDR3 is CASSLGGTGDGDGYTF. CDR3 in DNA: TGTGCCAGCAGCTTGGGTGGGACAGGGGATGGCGATGGCTACACCTTC.

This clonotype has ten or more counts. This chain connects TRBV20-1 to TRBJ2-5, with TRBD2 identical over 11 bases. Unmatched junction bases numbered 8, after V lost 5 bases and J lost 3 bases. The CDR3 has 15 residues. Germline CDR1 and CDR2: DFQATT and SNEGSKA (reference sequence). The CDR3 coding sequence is TGCAGTGCTCCCCGGACTAGCGGGCCTAAAGAGACCCAGTACTTC. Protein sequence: CSAPRTSGPKETQYF.

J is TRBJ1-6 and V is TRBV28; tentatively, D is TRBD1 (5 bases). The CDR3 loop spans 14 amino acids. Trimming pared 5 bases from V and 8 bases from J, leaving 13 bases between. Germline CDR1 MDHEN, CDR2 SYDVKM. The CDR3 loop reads CASSPLGVDSPLHF. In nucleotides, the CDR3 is TGTGCCAGCAGTCCCCTAGGGGTGGATTCACCCCTCCACTTT.

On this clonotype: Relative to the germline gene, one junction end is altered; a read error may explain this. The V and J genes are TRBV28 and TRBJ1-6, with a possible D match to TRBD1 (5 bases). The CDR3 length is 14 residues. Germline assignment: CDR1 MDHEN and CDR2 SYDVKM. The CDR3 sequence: CASSPTRGWDEQYF. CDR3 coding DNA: TGTGCCAGCAGCCCGACAAGGGGTTGGGACGAGCAGTACTTT.

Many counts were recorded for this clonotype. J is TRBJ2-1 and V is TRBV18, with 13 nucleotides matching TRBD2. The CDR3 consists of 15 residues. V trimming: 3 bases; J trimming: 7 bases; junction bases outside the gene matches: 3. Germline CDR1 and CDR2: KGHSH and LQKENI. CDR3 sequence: CASSPGLAGVNEQFF. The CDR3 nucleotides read TGTGCCAGCTCACCCGGACTAGCGGGGGTAAATGAGCAGTTCTTC. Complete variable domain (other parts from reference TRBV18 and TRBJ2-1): NAGVMQNPRHLVRRRGQEARLRCSPMKGHSHVYWYRQLPEEGLKFMVYLQKENIIDESGMPKERFSAEFPKEGPSILRIQQVVRGDSAAYFCASSPGLAGVNEQFFGPGTRLTVL.

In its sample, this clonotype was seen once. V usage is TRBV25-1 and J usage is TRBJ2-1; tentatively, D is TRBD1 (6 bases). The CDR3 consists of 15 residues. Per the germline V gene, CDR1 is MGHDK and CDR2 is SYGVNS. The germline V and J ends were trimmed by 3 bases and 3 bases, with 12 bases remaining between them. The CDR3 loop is CASSDPRDNYNEQFF. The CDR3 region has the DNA TGTGCCAGCAGTGACCCCCGGGACAACTACAATGAGCAGTTCTTC.

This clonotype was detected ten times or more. CDR3 loop: CASSSRTGGSGEQYF. Written as DNA, the CDR3 is TGTGCCAGCAGCTCGAGGACAGGGGGATCGGGGGAGCAGTACTTC. V usage is TRBV7-6 and J usage is TRBJ2-7; 10 bases align to TRBD1. CDR3 length: 15 residues. Germline CDR1 reads SGHVS; CDR2 reads FNYEAQ. V shed 4 bases, J shed 7 bases, and the junction held 10 bases outside the gene matches.

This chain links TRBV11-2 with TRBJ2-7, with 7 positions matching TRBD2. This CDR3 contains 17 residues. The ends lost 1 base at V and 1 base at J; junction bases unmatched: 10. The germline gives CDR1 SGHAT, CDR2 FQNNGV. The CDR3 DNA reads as TGTGCCAGCAGCTTAGCCCGGGGAGGGATCAATTCCTACGAGCAGTACTTC. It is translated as CASSLARGGINSYEQYF.

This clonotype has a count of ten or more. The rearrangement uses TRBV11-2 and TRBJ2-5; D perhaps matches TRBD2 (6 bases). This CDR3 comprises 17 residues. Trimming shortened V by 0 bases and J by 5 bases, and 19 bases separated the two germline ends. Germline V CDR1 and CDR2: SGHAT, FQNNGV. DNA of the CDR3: TGTGCCAGCAGCTTAGATTTAACGGGAGCCATAGGGGAGACCCAGTACTTC. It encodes CASSLDLTGAIGETQYF.

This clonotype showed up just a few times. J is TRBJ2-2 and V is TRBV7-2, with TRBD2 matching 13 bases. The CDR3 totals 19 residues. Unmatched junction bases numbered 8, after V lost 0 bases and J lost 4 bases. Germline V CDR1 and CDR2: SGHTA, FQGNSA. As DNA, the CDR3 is TGTGCCAGCAGCTTAGCTGGGACTAGCGGGACTCGTGGCACCGGGGAGCTGTTTTTT. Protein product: CASSLAGTSGTRGTGELFF.

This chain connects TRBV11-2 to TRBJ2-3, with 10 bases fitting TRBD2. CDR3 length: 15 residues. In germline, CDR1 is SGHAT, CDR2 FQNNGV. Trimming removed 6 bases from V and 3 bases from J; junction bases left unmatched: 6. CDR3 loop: CASRSSGRKTDTQYF. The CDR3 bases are TGTGCCAGCAGATCTAGCGGGAGAAAAACAGATACGCAGTATTTT. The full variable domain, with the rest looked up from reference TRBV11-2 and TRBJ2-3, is EAGVAQSPRYKIIEKRQSVAFWCNPISGHATLYWYQQILGQGPKLLIQFQNNGVVDDSQLPKDRFSAERLKGVDSTLKIQPAKLEDSAVYLCASRSSGRKTDTQYFGPGTRLTVL.

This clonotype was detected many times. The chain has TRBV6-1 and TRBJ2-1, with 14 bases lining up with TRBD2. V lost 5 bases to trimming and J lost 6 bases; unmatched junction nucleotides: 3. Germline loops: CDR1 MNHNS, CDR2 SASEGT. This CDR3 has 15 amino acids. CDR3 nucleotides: TGTGCCAGCAGTATCGGACTAGCGGGAGGCAATGAGCAGTTCTTC. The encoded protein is CASSIGLAGGNEQFF.

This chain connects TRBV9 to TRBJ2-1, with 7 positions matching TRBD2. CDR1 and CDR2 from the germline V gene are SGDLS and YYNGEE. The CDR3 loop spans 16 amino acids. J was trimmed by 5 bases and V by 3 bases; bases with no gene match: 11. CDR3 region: CASSAPQGLVDNEQFF. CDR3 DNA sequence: TGTGCCAGCAGCGCACCACAAGGACTAGTGGACAATGAGCAGTTCTTC.

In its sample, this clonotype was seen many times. CDR3 sequence: CASSPGQRNTIYF. The CDR3 region has the DNA TGTGCCAGCAGCCCGGGACAGAGAAACACCATATATTTT. The chain has TRBV11-2 and TRBJ1-3; 7 bases match TRBD1. The germline V gene has CDR1 SGHAT and CDR2 FQNNGV. The CDR3 extends over 13 amino acids. V lost 5 bases to trimming and J lost 5 bases; unmatched junction nucleotides: 3. The whole variable domain, remainder taken from reference TRBV11-2 and TRBJ1-3, is EAGVAQSPRYKIIEKRQSVAFWCNPISGHATLYWYQQILGQGPKLLIQFQNNGVVDDSQLPKDRFSAERLKGVDSTLKIQPAKLEDSAVYLCASSPGQRNTIYFGEGSWLTVV.

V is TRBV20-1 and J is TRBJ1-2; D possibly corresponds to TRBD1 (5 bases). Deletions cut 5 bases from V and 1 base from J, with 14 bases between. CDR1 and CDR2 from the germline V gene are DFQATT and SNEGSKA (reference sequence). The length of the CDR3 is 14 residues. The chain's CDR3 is CSADRDVVNYGYTF. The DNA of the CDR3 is TGCAGTGCTGACCGGGACGTGGTTAACTATGGCTACACCTTC.

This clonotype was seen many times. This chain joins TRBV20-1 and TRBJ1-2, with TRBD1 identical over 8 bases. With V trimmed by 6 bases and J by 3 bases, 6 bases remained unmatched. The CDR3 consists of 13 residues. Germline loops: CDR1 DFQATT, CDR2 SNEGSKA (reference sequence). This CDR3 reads CSAAKQGDYGYTF. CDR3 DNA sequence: TGCAGTGCCGCAAAACAGGGGGACTATGGCTACACCTTC.

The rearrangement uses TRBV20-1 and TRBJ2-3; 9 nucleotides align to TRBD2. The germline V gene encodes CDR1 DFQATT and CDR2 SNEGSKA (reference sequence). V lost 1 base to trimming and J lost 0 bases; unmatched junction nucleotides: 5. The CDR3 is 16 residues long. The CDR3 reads CSARVPAGGSTDTQYF. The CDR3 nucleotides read TGCAGTGCTAGAGTCCCAGCGGGGGGTAGCACAGATACGCAGTATTTT.

The chain's CDR3 is CASSMGGDYNEQFF. CDR3 sequence (DNA): TGTGCCAGTAGTATGGGCGGTGACTACAATGAGCAGTTCTTC. The genes are TRBV19 and TRBJ2-1; D unresolved. Germline loops: CDR1 LNHDA, CDR2 SQIVND (reference sequence). This CDR3 contains 14 residues. V lost 3 bases and J 3 bases, leaving 9 bases between the germline ends.

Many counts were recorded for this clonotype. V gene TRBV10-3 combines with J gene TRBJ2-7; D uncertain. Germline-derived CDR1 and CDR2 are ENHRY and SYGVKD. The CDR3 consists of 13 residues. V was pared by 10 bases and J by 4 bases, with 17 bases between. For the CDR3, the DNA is TGTGCCACCGCCCGAACAGCGTCTTACGAGCAGTACTTC. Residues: CATARTASYEQYF.

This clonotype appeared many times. CDR3 in DNA: TGTGCCAGCAGCGGGTGGGAAGATACGCAGTATTTT. This codes for CASSGWEDTQYF. This chain joins TRBV5-4 and TRBJ2-3, with no clear D. This CDR3 has 12 residues. Deletions cut 4 bases from V and 5 bases from J, with 8 bases between. CDR1 and CDR2 from the germline V gene are SGHNT and YYREEE (reference sequence).

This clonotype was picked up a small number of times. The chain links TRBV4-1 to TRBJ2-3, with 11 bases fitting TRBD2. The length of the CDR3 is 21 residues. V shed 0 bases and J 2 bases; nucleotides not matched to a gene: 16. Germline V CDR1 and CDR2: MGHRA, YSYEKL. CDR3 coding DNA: TGCGCCAGCAGCCAAGAACCAAAGGCTCACGGACTAGCGGGTATCACAGATACGCAGTATTTT. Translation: CASSQEPKAHGLAGITDTQYF.

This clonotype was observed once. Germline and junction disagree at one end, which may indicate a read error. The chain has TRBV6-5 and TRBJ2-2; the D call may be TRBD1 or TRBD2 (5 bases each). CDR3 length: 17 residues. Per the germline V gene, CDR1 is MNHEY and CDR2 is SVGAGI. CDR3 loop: CASSYAREGSITRELFF. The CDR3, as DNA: TGTGCCAGCAGTTACGCGAGAGAGGGGTCTATCACCCGGGAGCTGTTTTTT.

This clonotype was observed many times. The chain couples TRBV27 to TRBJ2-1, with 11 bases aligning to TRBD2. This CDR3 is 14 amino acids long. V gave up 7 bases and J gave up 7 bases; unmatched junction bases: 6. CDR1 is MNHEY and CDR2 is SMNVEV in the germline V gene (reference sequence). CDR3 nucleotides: TGTGCCAGCAAGCTAGCGGGAGGTGGGAATGAGCAGTTCTTC. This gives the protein CASKLAGGGNEQFF.

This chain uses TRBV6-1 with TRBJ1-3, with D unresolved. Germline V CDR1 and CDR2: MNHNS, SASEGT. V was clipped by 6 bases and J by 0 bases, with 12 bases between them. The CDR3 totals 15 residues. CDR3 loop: CASRVRSNSGNTIYF. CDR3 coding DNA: TGTGCCAGCAGGGTCCGGTCCAACTCTGGAAACACCATATATTTT.

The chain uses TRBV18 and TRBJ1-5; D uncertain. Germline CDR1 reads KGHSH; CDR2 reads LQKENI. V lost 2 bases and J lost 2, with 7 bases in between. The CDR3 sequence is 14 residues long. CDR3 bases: TGTGCCAGCTCACCAAGCCAGGGCAATCAGCCCCAGCATTTT. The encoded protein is CASSPSQGNQPQHF.